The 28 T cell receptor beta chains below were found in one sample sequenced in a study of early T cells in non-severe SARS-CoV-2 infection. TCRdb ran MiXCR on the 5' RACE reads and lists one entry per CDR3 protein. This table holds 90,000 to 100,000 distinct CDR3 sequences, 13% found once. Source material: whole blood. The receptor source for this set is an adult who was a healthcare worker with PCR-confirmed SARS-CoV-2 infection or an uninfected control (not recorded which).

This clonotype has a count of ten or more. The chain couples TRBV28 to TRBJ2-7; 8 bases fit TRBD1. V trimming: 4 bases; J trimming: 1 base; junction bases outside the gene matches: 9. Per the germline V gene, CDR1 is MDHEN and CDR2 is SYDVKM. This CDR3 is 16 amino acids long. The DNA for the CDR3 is TGTGCCAGCAGTTCCCCGACCGGACAGGGTTCCTACGAGCAGTACTTC. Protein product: CASSSPTGQGSYEQYF.

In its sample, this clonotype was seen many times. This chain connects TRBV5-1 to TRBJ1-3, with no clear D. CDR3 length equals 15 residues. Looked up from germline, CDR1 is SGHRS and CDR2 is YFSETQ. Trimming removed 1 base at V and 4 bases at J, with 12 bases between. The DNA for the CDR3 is TGCGCCAGCAGCTTGTCCCTTTGGGGAGGAAACACCATATATTTT. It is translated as CASSLSLWGGNTIYF.

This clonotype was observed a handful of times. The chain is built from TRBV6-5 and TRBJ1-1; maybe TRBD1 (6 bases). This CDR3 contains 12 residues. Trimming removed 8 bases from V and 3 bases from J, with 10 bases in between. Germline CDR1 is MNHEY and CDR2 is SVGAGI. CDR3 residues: CASVRGDTEAFF. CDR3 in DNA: TGTGCCAGCGTTAGGGGGGACACTGAAGCTTTCTTT.

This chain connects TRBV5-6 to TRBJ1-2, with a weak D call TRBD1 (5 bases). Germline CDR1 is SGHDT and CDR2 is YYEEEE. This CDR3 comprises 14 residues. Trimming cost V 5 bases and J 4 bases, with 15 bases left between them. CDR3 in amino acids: CASRTEDRSYGYTF. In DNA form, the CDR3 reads TGTGCCAGCAGGACAGAGGACCGCTCCTATGGCTACACCTTC.

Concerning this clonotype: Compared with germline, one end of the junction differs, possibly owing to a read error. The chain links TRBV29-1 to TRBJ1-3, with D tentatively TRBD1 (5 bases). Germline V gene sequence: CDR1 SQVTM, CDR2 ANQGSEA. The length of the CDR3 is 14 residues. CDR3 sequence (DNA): TGCAGCGTTGATGAGGGGTCAAAAGGAAACACCATATATTTC. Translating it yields CSVDEGSKGNTIYF.

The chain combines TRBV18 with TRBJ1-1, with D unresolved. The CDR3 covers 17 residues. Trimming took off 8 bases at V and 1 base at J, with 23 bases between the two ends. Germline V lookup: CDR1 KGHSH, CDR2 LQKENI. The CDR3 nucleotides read TGTGCCAGCGCAGCTCGGGAGGCAAATGGTGGGAACACTGAAGCTTTCTTT. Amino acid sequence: CASAAREANGGNTEAFF.

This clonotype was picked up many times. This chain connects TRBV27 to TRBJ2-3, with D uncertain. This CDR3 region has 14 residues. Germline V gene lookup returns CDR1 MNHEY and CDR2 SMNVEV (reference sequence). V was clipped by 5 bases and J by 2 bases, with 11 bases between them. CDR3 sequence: CASSPLGSTDTQYF. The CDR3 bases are TGTGCCAGCAGTCCTCTCGGATCCACAGATACGCAGTATTTT.

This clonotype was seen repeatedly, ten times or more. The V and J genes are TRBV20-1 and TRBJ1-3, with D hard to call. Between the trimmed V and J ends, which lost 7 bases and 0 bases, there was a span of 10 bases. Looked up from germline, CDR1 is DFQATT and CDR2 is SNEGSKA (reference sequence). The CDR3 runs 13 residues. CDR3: CSGRDPSGNTIYF. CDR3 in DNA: TGCAGTGGGCGGGATCCCTCTGGAAACACCATATATTTT.

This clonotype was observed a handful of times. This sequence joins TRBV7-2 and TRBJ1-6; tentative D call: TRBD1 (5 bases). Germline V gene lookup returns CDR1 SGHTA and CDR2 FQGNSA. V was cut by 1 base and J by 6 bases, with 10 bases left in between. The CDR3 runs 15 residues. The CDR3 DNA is TGTGCCAGCAGCTTAGAGGGGCCCTCTAATTCACCCCTCCACTTT. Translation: CASSLEGPSNSPLHF.

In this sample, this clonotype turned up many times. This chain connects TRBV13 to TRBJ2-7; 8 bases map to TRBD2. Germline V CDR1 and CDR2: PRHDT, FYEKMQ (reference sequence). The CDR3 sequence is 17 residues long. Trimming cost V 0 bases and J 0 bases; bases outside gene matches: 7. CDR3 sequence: CASSLGGAGVRSYEQYF. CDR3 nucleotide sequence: TGTGCCAGCAGCTTAGGCGGAGCGGGGGTCCGCTCCTACGAGCAGTACTTC. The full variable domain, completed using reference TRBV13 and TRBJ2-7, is AAGVIQSPRHLIKEKRETATLKCYPIPRHDTVYWYQQGPGQDPQFLISFYEKMQSDKGSIPDRFSAQQFSDYHSELNMSSLELGDSALYFCASSLGGAGVRSYEQYFGPGTRLTVT.

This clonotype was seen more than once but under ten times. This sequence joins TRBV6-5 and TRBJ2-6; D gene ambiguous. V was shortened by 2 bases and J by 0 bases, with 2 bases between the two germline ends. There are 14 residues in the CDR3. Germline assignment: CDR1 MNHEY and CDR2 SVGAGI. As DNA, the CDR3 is TGTGCCAGCAGTTACAGCTCTGGGGCCAACGTCCTGACTTTC. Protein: CASSYSSGANVLTF.

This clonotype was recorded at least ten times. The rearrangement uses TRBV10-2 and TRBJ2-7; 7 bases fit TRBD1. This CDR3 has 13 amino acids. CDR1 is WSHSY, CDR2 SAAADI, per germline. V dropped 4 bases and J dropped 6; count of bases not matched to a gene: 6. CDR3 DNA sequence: TGCGCCAGCAGTGGAAACAGGGGTAGCGAGCAGTACTTC. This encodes CASSGNRGSEQYF.

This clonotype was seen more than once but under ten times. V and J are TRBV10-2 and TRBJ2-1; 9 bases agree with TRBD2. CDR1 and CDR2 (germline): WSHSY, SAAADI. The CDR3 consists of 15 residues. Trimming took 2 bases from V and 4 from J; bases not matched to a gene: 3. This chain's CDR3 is CASSERLAGYNEQFF. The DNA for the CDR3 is TGCGCCAGCAGTGAGCGGCTAGCGGGGTACAATGAGCAGTTCTTC.

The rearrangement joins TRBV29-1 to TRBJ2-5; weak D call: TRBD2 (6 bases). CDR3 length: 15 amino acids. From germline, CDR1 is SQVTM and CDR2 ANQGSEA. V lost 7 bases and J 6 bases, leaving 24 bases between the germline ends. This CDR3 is CSAAGSTAGFQTQYF. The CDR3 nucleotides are TGCAGCGCCGCGGGCTCCACAGCGGGCTTCCAGACCCAGTACTTC.

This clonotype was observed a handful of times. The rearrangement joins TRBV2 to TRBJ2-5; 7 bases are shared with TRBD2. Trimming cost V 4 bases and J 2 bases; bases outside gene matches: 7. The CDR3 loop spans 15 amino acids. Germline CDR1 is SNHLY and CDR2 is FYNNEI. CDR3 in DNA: TGTGCCAGCAGTGCTCCCGGGACTACTCAAGAGACCCAGTACTTC. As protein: CASSAPGTTQETQYF.

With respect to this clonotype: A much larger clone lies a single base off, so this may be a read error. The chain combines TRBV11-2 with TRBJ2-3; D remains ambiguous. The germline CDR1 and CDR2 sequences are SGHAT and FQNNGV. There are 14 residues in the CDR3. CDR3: CASSLRLGTDTRYF. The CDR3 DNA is TGTGCCAGCAGCTTAAGGTTGGGCACAGATACGCGGTATTTT.

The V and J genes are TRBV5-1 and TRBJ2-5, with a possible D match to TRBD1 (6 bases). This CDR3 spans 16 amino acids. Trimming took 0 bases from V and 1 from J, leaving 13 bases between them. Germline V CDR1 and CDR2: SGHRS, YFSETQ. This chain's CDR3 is CASSLAGATIQETQYF. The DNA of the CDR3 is TGCGCCAGCAGCTTGGCAGGGGCCACAATCCAAGAGACCCAGTACTTC.

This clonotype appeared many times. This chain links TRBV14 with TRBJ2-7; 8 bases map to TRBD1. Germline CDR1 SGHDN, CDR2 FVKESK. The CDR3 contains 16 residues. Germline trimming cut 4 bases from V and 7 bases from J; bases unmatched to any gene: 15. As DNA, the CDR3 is TGTGCCAGCAGCCTTAACCTACCAGGGGGCTCGAGAGAGCAGTACTTC. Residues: CASSLNLPGGSREQYF.

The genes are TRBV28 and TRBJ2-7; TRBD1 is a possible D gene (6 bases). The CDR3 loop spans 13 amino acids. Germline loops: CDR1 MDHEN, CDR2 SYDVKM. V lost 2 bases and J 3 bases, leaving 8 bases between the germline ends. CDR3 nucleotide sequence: TGTGCCAGCAGTTTAAACAGGGTCTACGAGCAGTACTTC. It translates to CASSLNRVYEQYF.

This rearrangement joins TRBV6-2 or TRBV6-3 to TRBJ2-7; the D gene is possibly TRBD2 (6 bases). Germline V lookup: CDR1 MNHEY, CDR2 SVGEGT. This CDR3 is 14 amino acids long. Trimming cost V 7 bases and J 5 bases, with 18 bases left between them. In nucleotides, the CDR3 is TGTGCCAGCAAAGGGGACTCGGGTAGGCACGAGCAGTACTTC. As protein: CASKGDSGRHEQYF.

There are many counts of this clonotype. The CDR3 DNA is TGTGCCAGCAGAGACTCAGCAACTAATGAAAAACTGTTTTTT. Its protein is CASRDSATNEKLFF. The V gene is TRBV27, the J gene TRBJ1-4; D is uncertain. The CDR3 sequence is 14 residues long. Looked up from germline, CDR1 is MNHEY and CDR2 is SMNVEV (reference sequence). Trimming shortened V by 6 bases and J by 0 bases, and 8 bases separated the two germline ends.

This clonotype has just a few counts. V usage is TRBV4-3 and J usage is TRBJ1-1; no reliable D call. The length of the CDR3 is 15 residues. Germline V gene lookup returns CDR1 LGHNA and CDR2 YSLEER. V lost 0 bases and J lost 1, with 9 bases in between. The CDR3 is CASSQDIVGNTEAFF. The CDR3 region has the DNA TGCGCCAGCAGCCAAGATATCGTCGGGAACACTGAAGCTTTCTTT.

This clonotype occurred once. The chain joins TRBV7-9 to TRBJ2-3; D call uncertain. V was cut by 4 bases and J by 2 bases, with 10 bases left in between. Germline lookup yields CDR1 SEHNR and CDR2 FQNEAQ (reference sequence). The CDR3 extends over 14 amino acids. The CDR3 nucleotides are TGTGCCAGCAGCTCCTGTTGGGACACAGATACGCAGTATTTT. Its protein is CASSSCWDTDTQYF.

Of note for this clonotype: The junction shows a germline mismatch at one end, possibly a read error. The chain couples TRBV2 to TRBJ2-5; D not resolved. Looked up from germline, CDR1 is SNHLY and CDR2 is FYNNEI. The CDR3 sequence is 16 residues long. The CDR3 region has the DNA TGTGCCACCAGTCCCCGGCTTCTACAGCCACAAGAGACCCAGTACTTC. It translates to CATSPRLLQPQETQYF.

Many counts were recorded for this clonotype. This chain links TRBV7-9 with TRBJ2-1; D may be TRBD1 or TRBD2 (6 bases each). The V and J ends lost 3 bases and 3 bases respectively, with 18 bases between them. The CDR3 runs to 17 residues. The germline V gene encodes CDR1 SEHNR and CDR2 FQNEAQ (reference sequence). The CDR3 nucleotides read TGTGCCAGCAGCTTTTCGGGGGCGGCGGGCCTCTACAATGAGCAGTTCTTC. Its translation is CASSFSGAAGLYNEQFF. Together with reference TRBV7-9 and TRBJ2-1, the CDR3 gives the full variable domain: DTGVSQNPRHKITKRGQNVTFRCDPISEHNRLYWYRQTLGQGPEFLTYFQNEAQLEKSRLLSDRFSAERPKGSFSTLEIQRTEQGDSAMYLCASSFSGAAGLYNEQFFGPGTRLTVL.

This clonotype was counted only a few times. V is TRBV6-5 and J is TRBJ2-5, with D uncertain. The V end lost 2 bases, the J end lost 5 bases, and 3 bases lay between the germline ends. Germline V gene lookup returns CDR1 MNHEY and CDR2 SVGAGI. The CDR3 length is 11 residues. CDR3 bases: TGTGCCAGCAGTTACGGGGAGACCCAGTACTTC. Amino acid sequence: CASSYGETQYF.

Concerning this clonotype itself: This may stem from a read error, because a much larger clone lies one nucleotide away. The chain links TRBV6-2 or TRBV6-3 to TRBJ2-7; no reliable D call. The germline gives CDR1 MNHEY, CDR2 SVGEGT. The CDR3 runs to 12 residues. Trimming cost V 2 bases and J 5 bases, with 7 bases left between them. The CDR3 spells CASSYGPNEQYF. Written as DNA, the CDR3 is TGTGCCAGCAGTTACGGGCCTAACGAGCAGTACTTC.

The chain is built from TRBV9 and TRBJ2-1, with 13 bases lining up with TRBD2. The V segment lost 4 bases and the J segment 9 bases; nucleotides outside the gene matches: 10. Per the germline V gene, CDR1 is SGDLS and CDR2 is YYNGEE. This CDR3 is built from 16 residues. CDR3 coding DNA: TGTGCCAGCAGCTTTGGACTAGCGGGGGCCAACTCTGAGCAGTTCTTC. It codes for CASSFGLAGANSEQFF.